What follows are 23 T cell receptor beta chains derived from one specimen sequenced in a study of cytomegalovirus exposure and HLA in healthy donors. Use of 60 Vbeta and 13 Jbeta primers characterized the PCR. The assay was immunoSEQ multiplex PCR, and TCRdb's table has in-frame clones only and misses some. The repertoire has around 120,000 clones, roughly four fifths of them found once; the top ten carry around 6.4%. Input material: PBMCs. The receptors here all came from a middle-aged woman in good health and CMV-seropositive.

A remark on this clone: A read error may produce the germline difference seen at one junction end. The CDR3 spells CASSQTSGSSGELFF. The CDR3 nucleotides read TGTGCTAGCAGCCAGACTAGCGGGAGCTCCGGGGAGCTGTTTTTT. V is TRBV7-7 and J is TRBJ2-2; 12 positions match TRBD2. The CDR3 totals 15 residues. Germline CDR1 SSHAT, CDR2 FNYEAQ (reference sequence).

This clone came up a few times. DNA of the CDR3: TGTGCCAGCAGCTTGGGACAGACGAACACTGAAGCTTTCTTT. This sequence encodes CASSLGQTNTEAFF. The gene calls are TRBV11-3 and TRBJ1-1; 7 nucleotides match TRBD1. Trimming took 3 bases from V and 1 from J; bases not matched to a gene: 2. The CDR3 loop spans 14 amino acids. Germline values: CDR1 SGHNT, CDR2 YENEEA. Full variable domain (outside the CDR3, taken from reference TRBV11-3 and TRBJ1-1): EAGVVQSPRYKIIEKKQPVAFWCNPISGHNTLYWYLQNLGQGPELLIRYENEEAVDDSQLPKDRFSAERLKGVDSTLKIQPAELGDSAVYLCASSLGQTNTEAFFGQGTRLTVV.

This clone was counted a few times. This chain links TRBV5-1 with TRBJ1-1, with 7 bases matching TRBD1. There are 14 residues in the CDR3. Germline V CDR1 and CDR2: SGHRS, YFSETQ. The junction had 3 bases not matched to a gene; V was cut back by 0 bases and J by 4 bases. Written as DNA, the CDR3 is TGCGCCAGCAGCTTGGAGGCAGGGGGCACTGAAGCTTTCTTT. It specifies CASSLEAGGTEAFF.

A few counts support this clone. V is TRBV5-6 and J is TRBJ1-1; TRBD1 matches at 9 bases. Germline loops: CDR1 SGHDT, CDR2 YYEEEE. This CDR3 comprises 15 residues. With V trimmed by 0 bases and J by 5 bases, 5 bases remained unmatched. CDR3 region: CASSLVQGAGTEAFF. DNA of the CDR3: TGTGCCAGCAGCTTGGTACAGGGGGCGGGTACTGAAGCTTTCTTT.

The chain links TRBV18 to TRBJ2-3; D not certain. The germline V gene has CDR1 KGHSH and CDR2 LQKENI. This CDR3 comprises 13 residues. V was clipped by 3 bases and J by 7 bases, with 11 bases between them. CDR3 sequence: CASSPSAQNTQYF. The CDR3 coding sequence is TGTGCCAGCTCACCTAGTGCCCAAAATACGCAGTATTTT.

The chain carries TRBV6-5 and TRBJ1-1, with D possibly TRBD1 on 5 matching bases. The CDR3 runs to 15 residues. V lost 0 bases and J 5 bases, leaving 13 bases between the germline ends. CDR1 MNHEY and CDR2 SVGAGI come from the germline V gene. The CDR3 protein is CASSYSRAGGTEAFF. CDR3 coding DNA: TGTGCCAGCAGTTACTCCCGGGCCGGGGGGACTGAAGCTTTCTTT.

The rearrangement links TRBV5-4 to TRBJ2-1, with D perhaps TRBD2 (5 bases). The CDR3 is 14 residues long. Germline V gene data show CDR1 as SGHNT and CDR2 as YYREEE (reference sequence). Trimming removed 4 bases from V and 6 bases from J, with 14 bases in between. The CDR3 nucleotides are TGTGCCAGCAGCGGGGAGTACGCCAGCAATGAGCAGTTCTTC. This sequence encodes CASSGEYASNEQFF.

The chain combines TRBV18 with TRBJ1-1; D is possibly TRBD1 (5 bases). Germline loops: CDR1 KGHSH, CDR2 LQKENI. Trimming removed 2 bases from V and 4 bases from J, with 17 bases in between. CDR3 length equals 16 residues. CDR3 sequence: CASSPTVGAGGTEAFF. CDR3 bases: TGTGCCAGCTCACCAACGGTCGGGGCCGGGGGCACTGAAGCTTTCTTT. The complete variable domain, with remaining parts taken from reference TRBV18 and TRBJ1-1, reads NAGVMQNPRHLVRRRGQEARLRCSPMKGHSHVYWYRQLPEEGLKFMVYLQKENIIDESGMPKERFSAEFPKEGPSILRIQQVVRGDSAAYFCASSPTVGAGGTEAFFGQGTRLTVV.

CDR3 in amino acids: CASRISGLRNTEAFF. DNA of the CDR3: TGTGCCAGCAGAATATCAGGGTTGCGGAACACTGAAGCTTTCTTT. The gene calls are TRBV6-5 and TRBJ1-1; maybe TRBD1 (5 bases). Germline-derived CDR1 and CDR2 are MNHEY and SVGAGI. V was shortened by 6 bases and J by 1 base, with 15 bases between the two germline ends. The CDR3 is 15 amino acids.

The chain employs TRBV6-1 and TRBJ1-3, with 8 bases lining up with TRBD1. This CDR3 region has 14 residues. V lost 2 bases to trimming and J lost 7 bases; unmatched junction nucleotides: 4. Germline CDR1 and CDR2: MNHNS and SASEGT. The CDR3 protein is CASSETGGSNTIYF. Here the CDR3 DNA reads TGTGCCAGCAGTGAAACAGGGGGGAGCAACACCATATATTTT.

This chain joins TRBV7-8 and TRBJ2-5; D might be TRBD2 (5 bases). This CDR3 comprises 17 residues. The V gene's germline CDR1 is SGHVS and CDR2 FQNEAQ. Trimming stripped 5 bases from V and 1 base from J, with 20 bases between. CDR3 DNA sequence: TGTGCCAGCAGCCCAACTTCTAGCCCCCGCGGCCAAGAGACCCAGTACTTC. Translation: CASSPTSSPRGQETQYF. Supplemented by reference TRBV7-8 and TRBJ2-5, the full variable domain reads GAGVSQSPRYKVAKRGQDVALRCDPISGHVSLFWYQQALGQGPEFLTYFQNEAQLDKSGLPSDRFFAERPEGSVSTLKIQRTQQEDSAVYLCASSPTSSPRGQETQYFGPGTRLLVL.

The gene calls are TRBV28 and TRBJ1-1; 9 bases are shared with TRBD1. V shed 7 bases and J 1 base; nucleotides not matched to a gene: 4. CDR3 length: 14 residues. Looked up from germline, CDR1 is MDHEN and CDR2 is SYDVKM. This CDR3 is CASTTGGENTEAFF. CDR3 DNA: TGTGCCAGCACCACAGGGGGCGAGAACACTGAAGCTTTCTTT.

This chain links TRBV14 with TRBJ2-1; 7 nucleotides agree with TRBD2. J gave up 5 bases and V 4 bases, and 14 bases lay outside the gene matches. Germline V gene sequence: CDR1 SGHDN, CDR2 FVKESK. This CDR3 comprises 17 residues. CDR3 sequence reads: CASSPRAGLADNNEQFF. The CDR3 DNA sequence: TGTGCCAGCAGCCCGAGAGCTGGGCTAGCGGACAACAATGAGCAGTTCTTC.

The chain has TRBV5-6 and TRBJ1-5; D is unclear. Germline V gene data show CDR1 as SGHDT and CDR2 as YYEEEE. The V gene lost 4 bases and the J gene lost 7 bases, with 9 bases spanning the gap. There are 12 residues in the CDR3. Here the CDR3 reads CASSLLDQPQHF. CDR3 in DNA: TGTGCCAGCAGCCTCCTAGACCAGCCCCAGCATTTT.

This clone was detected a few times. The chain combines TRBV2 with TRBJ1-4; perhaps TRBD1 as D (5 bases). The CDR3 is made up of 15 amino acids. Germline V lookup: CDR1 SNHLY, CDR2 FYNNEI. V lost 2 bases to trimming and J lost 8 bases, with 15 bases between them. The CDR3 loop is CASSEIGGGGEKLFF. The CDR3 coding sequence is TGTGCCAGCAGTGAAATCGGTGGGGGAGGAGAAAAACTGTTTTTT.

The gene calls are TRBV5-4 and TRBJ1-2, with D perhaps TRBD1 (6 bases). The CDR3 consists of 16 residues. The germline CDR1 and CDR2 sequences are SGHNT and YYREEE (reference sequence). V was trimmed by 7 bases and J by 2 bases, leaving 21 bases between them. The CDR3 sequence: CASGMAAGDPNYGYTF. The CDR3 DNA is TGTGCCAGCGGAATGGCGGCAGGGGACCCCAACTATGGCTACACCTTC.

This clone was counted a single time. This chain connects TRBV9 to TRBJ1-6; 10 bases match TRBD1. This CDR3 has 14 amino acids. Unmatched junction bases numbered 3, after V lost 5 bases and J lost 7 bases. From germline, CDR1 is SGDLS and CDR2 YYNGEE. In DNA, the CDR3 is TGTGCCAGCAGGCAGGGACAGGGGAATTCACCCCTCCACTTT. Amino acids: CASRQGQGNSPLHF.

The chain joins TRBV28 to TRBJ1-1; 7 positions agree with TRBD1. Germline V gene lookup returns CDR1 MDHEN and CDR2 SYDVKM. V shed 7 bases, J shed 1 base, and the junction held 9 bases outside the gene matches. This CDR3 is built from 15 residues. CDR3 region: CASIDRDLPNTEAFF. The DNA for the CDR3 is TGTGCCAGCATAGACAGGGATTTACCGAACACTGAAGCTTTCTTT.

V usage is TRBV5-1 and J usage is TRBJ2-5; 8 positions match TRBD2. The CDR3 spans 16 residues. Trimming took 0 bases from V and 5 from J; bases not matched to a gene: 9. Germline CDR1 reads SGHRS; CDR2 reads YFSETQ. In nucleotides, the CDR3 is TGCGCCAGCAGCTTGGGAGTAGCGGGAAAGTCTGAGACCCAGTACTTC. It translates to CASSLGVAGKSETQYF.

This sequence joins TRBV27 and TRBJ2-1; TRBD2 is a possible D gene (5 bases). V lost 5 bases to trimming and J lost 2 bases, with 16 bases between them. The CDR3 spans 16 residues. The germline V gene encodes CDR1 MNHEY and CDR2 SMNVEV (reference sequence). The CDR3 here is CASSLRGRATYNEQFF. DNA of the CDR3: TGTGCCAGCAGTCTCCGGGGTAGGGCGACCTACAATGAGCAGTTCTTC.

The chain links TRBV7-6 to TRBJ2-1; D is ambiguous. Per the germline V gene, CDR1 is SGHVS and CDR2 is FNYEAQ. This CDR3 contains 15 residues. V lost 4 bases to trimming and J lost 1 base, with 11 bases between them. CDR3 amino acids: CASSSRSGSYNEQFF. The CDR3 DNA reads as TGTGCCAGCAGCTCCAGAAGTGGTTCCTACAATGAGCAGTTCTTC. The whole variable domain, filled in from reference TRBV7-6 and TRBJ2-1, reads GAGVSQSPRYKVTKRGQDVALRCDPISGHVSLYWYRQALGQGPEFLTYFNYEAQQDKSGLPNDRFSAERPEGSISTLTIQRTEQRDSAMYRCASSSRSGSYNEQFFGPGTRLTVL.

The chain combines TRBV19 with TRBJ1-5, with a tentative D call TRBD1 (5 bases). CDR3 length equals 17 residues. The germline gives CDR1 LNHDA, CDR2 SQIVND (reference sequence). With 4 bases removed from V and 4 bases from J, the gap between germline ends came to 20 bases. The CDR3: CASSTRQFLEPNQPQHF. CDR3 sequence (DNA): TGTGCCAGTAGTACCCGACAGTTTCTGGAACCGAATCAGCCCCAGCATTTT.

This chain joins TRBV10-1 and TRBJ2-2, with 9 bases matching TRBD1. CDR3 length: 18 residues. With 3 bases clipped from V and 2 bases from J, the junction kept 10 bases outside the gene matches. Germline values: CDR1 WNHNN, CDR2 SYGVQD (reference sequence). The CDR3: CASSDTGRDRDNTGELFF. The DNA of the CDR3 is TGCGCCAGCAGTGACACGGGGAGGGACAGGGATAACACCGGGGAGCTGTTTTTT.